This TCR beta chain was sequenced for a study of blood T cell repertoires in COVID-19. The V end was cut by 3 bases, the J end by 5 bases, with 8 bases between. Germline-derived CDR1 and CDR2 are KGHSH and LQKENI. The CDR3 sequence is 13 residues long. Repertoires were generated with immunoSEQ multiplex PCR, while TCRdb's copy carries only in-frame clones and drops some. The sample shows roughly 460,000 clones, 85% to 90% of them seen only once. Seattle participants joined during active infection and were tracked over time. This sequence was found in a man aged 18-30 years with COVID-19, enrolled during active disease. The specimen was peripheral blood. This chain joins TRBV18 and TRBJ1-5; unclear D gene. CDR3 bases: TGTGCCAGCTCACCGGCGGAGGATCAGCCCCAGCATTTT. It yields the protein CASSPAEDQPQHF.